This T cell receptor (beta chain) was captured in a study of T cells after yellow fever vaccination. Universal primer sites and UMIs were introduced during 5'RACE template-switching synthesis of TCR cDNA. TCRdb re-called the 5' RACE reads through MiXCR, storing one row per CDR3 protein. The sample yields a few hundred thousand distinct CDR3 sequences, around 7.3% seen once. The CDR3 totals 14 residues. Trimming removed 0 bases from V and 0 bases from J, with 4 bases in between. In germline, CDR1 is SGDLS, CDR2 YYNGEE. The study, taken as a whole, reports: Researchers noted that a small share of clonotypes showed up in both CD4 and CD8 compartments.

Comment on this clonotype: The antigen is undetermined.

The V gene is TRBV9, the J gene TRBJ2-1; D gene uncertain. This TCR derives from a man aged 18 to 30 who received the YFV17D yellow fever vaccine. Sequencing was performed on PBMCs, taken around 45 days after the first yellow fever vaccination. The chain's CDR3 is CASSVEDSYNEQFF. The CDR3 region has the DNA TGTGCCAGCAGCGTAGAGGACTCCTACAATGAGCAGTTCTTC.